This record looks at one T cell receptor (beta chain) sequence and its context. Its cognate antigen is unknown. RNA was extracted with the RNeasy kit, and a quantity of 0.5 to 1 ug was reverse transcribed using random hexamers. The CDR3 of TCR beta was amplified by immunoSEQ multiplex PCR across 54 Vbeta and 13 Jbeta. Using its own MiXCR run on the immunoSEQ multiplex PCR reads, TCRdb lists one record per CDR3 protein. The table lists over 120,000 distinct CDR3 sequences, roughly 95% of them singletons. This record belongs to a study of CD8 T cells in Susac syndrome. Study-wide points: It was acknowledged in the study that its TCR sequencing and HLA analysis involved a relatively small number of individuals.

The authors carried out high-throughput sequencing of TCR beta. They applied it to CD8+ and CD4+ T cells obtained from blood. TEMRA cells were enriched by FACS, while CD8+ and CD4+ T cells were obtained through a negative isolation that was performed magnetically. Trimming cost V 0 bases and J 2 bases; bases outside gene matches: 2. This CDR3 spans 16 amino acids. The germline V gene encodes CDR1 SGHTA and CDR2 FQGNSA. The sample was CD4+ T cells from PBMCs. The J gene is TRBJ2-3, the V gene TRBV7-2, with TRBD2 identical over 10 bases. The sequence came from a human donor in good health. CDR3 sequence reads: CASSLAGLAFTDTQYF. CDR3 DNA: TGTGCCAGCAGCTTAGCGGGACTAGCGTTCACAGATACGCAGTATTTT.